These 2 T cell receptor beta chains originate from one sample sequenced in a study of glioma-infiltrating T cells. Using RNA template, CDR3s of TCR alpha and beta were amplified with iRepertoire arm-PCR. Using its own MiXCR run on the multiplex PCR reads, TCRdb lists one record per CDR3 protein. The table records 15,000 to 20,000 distinct CDR3 sequences, about three fifths of them present only once. The specimen was glioma tissue, nonneoplastic brain tissue, or PBMCs (not recorded which). The receptors here all came from a human donor with low-grade glioma or glioblastoma, undergoing nonglioma brain surgery, or in good health (not recorded which).

This clonotype was detected only a few times. This chain joins TRBV6-6 and TRBJ1-1; D perhaps matches TRBD1 (6 bases). CDR1 is MNHNY and CDR2 is SVGAGI in the germline V gene (reference sequence). The CDR3 spans 15 residues. V was cut by 1 base and J by 1 base, with 10 bases left in between. In DNA, the CDR3 is TGTGCCAGCAGTTACTTAGGACAGAAGAACACTGAAGCTTTCTTT. Protein sequence: CASSYLGQKNTEAFF.

The CDR3 loop reads CASSYYPNTEAFF. In DNA, the CDR3 is TGTGCCAGCAGTTACTACCCGAACACTGAAGCTTTCTTT. The chain joins TRBV6-5 to TRBJ1-1; D gene unclear. Germline CDR1 and CDR2: MNHEY and SVGAGI. The V end lost 1 base, the J end lost 1 base, and 4 bases lay between the germline ends. CDR3 length: 13 residues.